Listed here is a single TCR beta chain. The antigen is undetermined. Sequencing used immunoSEQ multiplex PCR; TCRdb keeps in-frame clones, though not all of them. This table has 90,000 to 120,000 clones, 75% to 95% appearing once. The data belong to a study of OX40 agonist ivuxolimab in advanced cancers. The germline gives CDR1 MGHDK, CDR2 SYGVNS. After removal of 4 bases from V and 8 bases from J, the junction contained 8 bases not matched to a gene. CDR3 size: 15 residues. Overall study results and limits: Also present in some nonresponders was a low level of normalized T-cell clonal expansion. Relatively little clonal expansion, among the lowest observed, appeared in partial responders at 0.1-3.0 mg/kg.

Source: CD4+ or CD8+ T cells sorted from blood, taken in a trial of the OX40 agonist ivuxolimab. The chain uses TRBV25-1 and TRBJ1-2, with 12 bases aligning to TRBD1. The source is an adult with an advanced solid tumor such as melanoma, head and neck, liver or kidney cancer. The CDR3 sequence is CASSAPGTGGVGYTF. The CDR3 DNA is TGTGCCAGCAGTGCCCCCGGGACAGGGGGCGTCGGCTACACCTTC.